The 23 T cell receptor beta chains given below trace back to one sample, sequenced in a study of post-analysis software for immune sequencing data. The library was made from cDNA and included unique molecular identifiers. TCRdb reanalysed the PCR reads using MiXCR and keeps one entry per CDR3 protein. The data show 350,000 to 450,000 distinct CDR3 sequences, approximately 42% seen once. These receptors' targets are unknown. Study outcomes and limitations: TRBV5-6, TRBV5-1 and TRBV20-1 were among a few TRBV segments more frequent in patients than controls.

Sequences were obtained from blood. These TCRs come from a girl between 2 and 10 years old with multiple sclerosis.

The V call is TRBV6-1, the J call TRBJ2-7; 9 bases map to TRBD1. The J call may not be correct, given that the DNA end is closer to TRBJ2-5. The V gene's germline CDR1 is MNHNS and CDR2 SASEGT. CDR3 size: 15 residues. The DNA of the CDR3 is TGTGCCAGCAGTGCCTCACAGGGGGCGGTCGAGACCCAGTACTTC. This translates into CASSASQGAVETQYF.

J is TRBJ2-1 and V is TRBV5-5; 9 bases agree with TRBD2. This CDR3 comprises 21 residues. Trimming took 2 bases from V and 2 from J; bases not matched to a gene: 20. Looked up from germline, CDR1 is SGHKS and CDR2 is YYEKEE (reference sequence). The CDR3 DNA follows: TGTGCCAGCAGCTTTAAAGTCGGCGGGGGGGCCCCATTTTTGCCCTACAATGAGCAGTTCTTC. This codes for CASSFKVGGGAPFLPYNEQFF.

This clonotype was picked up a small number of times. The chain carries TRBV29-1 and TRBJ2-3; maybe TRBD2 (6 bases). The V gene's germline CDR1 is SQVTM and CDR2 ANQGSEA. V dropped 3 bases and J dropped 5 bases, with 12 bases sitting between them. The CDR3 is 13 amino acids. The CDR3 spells CSVDGGLGDTQYF. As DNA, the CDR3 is TGCAGCGTTGACGGGGGACTCGGAGATACGCAGTATTTT.

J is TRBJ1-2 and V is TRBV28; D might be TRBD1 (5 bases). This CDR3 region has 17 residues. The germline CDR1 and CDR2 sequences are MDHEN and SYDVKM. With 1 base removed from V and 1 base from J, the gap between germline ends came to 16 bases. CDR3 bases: TGTGCCAGCAGTTTATATCGGGCGACAGACCTTAACTATGGCTACACCTTC. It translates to CASSLYRATDLNYGYTF.

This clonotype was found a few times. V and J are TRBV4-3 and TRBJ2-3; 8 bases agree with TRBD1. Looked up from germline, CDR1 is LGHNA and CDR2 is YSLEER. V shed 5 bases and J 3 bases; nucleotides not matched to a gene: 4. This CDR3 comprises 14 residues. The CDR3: CASSNRQGTDTQYF. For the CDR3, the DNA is TGCGCCAGCAGCAACCGACAGGGGACAGATACGCAGTATTTT.

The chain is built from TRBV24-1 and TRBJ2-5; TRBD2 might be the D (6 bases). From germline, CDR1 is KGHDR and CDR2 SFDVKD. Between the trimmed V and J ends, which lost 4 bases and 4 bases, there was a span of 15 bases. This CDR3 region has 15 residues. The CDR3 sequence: CATSDGTGGSETQYF. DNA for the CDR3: TGTGCCACCAGTGACGGGACTGGCGGATCAGAGACCCAGTACTTC.

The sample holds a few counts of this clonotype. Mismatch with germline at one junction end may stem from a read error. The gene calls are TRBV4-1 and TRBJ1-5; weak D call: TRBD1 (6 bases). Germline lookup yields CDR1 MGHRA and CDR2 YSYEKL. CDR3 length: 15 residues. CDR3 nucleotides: TGCGCCAGCAGCCAAGTGCAACAGGGAAATCGGCCCCAGCATTTT. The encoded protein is CASSQVQQGNRPQHF.

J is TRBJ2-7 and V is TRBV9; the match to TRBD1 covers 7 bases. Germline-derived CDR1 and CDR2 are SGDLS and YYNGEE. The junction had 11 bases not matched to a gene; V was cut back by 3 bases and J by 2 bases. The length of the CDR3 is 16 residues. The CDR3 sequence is CASSAATGVSPYEQYF. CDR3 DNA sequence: TGTGCCAGCAGCGCCGCAACAGGGGTAAGCCCCTACGAGCAGTACTTC.

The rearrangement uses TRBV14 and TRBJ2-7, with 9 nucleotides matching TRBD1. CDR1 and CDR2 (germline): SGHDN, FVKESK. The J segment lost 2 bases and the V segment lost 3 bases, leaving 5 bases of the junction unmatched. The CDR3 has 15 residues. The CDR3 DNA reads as TGTGCCAGCAGCCAGGGACAGGGACCTACCTACGAGCAGTACTTC. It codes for CASSQGQGPTYEQYF.

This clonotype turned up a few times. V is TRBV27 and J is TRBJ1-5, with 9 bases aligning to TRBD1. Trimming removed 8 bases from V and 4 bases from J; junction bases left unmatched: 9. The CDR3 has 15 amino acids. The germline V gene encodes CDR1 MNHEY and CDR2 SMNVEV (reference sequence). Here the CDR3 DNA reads TGTGCCAGCCGAGTACAGGGGGCCCCTAATCAGCCCCAGCATTTT. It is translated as CASRVQGAPNQPQHF.

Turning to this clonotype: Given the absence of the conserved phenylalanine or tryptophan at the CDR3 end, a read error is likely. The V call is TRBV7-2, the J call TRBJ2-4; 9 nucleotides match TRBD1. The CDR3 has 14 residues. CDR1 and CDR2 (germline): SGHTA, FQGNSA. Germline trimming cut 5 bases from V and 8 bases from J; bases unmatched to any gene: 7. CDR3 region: CASSPGTGRDIQYV. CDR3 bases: TGTGCCAGCAGCCCCGGGACAGGGAGGGACATTCAGTACGTC.

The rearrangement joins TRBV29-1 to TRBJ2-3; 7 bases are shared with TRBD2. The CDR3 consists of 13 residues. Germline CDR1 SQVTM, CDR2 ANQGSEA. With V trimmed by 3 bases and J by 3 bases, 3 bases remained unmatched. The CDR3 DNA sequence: TGCAGCGTTGAGCTGGGGGGGACAGATACGCAGTATTTT. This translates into CSVELGGTDTQYF.

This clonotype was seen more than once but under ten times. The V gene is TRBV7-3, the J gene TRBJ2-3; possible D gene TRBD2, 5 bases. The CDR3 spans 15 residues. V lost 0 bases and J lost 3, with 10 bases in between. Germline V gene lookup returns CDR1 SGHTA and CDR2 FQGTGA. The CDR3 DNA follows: TGTGCCAGCAGCTTAACGTCGCTAGCAACAGATACGCAGTATTTT. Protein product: CASSLTSLATDTQYF.

In DNA form, the CDR3 reads TGTGCCAGTAGGCCGACAGGGAGTCAAGAGACCCAGTACTTC. Amino acids: CASRPTGSQETQYF. The chain employs TRBV19 and TRBJ2-5, with 7 bases aligning to TRBD1. Trimming removed 6 bases from V and 2 bases from J; junction bases left unmatched: 6. Germline CDR1 is LNHDA and CDR2 is SQIVND (reference sequence). The CDR3 totals 14 residues. The full variable domain, with the rest looked up from reference TRBV19 and TRBJ2-5, is DGGITQSPKYLFRKEGQNVTLSCEQNLNHDAMYWYRQDPGQGLRLIYYSQIVNDFQKGDIAEGYSVSREKKESFPLTVTSAQKNPTAFYLCASRPTGSQETQYFGPGTRLLVL.

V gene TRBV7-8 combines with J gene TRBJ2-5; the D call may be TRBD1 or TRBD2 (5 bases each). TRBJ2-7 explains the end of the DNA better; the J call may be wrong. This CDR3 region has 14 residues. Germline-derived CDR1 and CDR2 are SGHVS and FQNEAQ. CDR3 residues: CASRPLGVSYEQYF. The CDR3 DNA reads TGTGCCAGCAGACCCTTGGGGGTCTCCTACGAGCAGTACTTC.

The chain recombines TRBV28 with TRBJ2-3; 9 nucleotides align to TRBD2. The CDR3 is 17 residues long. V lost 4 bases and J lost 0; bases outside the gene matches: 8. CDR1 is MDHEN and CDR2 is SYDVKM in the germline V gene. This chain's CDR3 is CASSSEILAGSTDTQYF. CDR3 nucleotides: TGTGCCAGCAGTTCTGAAATCCTAGCGGGGAGCACAGATACGCAGTATTTT.

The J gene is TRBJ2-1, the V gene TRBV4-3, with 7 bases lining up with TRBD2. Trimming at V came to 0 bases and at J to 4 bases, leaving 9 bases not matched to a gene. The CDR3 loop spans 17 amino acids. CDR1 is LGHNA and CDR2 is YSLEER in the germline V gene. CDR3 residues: CASSQDLGGRSYNEQFF. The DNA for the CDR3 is TGCGCCAGCAGCCAAGATCTGGGCGGGAGAAGTTACAATGAGCAGTTCTTC.

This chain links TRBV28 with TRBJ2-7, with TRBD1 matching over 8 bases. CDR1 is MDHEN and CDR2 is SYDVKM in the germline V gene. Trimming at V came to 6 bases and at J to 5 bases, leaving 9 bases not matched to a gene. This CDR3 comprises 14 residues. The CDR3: CASSPDRVINEQYF. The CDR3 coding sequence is TGTGCCAGCAGCCCGGACAGGGTAATCAACGAGCAGTACTTC.

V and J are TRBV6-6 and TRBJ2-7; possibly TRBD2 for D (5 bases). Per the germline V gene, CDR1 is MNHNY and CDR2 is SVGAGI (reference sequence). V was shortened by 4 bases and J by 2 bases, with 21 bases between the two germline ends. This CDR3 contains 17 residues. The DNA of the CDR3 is TGTGCCAGCAGTTTCTACCCCGGGATCAAGGTTCCCTACGAGCAGTACTTC. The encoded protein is CASSFYPGIKVPYEQYF.

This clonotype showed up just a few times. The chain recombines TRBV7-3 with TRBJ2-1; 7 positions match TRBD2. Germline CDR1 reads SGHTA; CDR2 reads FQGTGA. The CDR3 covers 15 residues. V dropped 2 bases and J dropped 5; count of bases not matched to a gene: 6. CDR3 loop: CASSLGGGLNNEQFF. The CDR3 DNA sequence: TGTGCCAGCAGCTTAGGGGGGGGACTTAACAATGAGCAGTTCTTC. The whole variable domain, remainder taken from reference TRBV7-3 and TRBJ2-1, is GAGVSQTPSNKVTEKGKYVELRCDPISGHTALYWYRQSLGQGPEFLIYFQGTGAADDSGLPNDRFFAVRPEGSVSTLKIQRTERGDSAVYLCASSLGGGLNNEQFFGPGTRLTVL.

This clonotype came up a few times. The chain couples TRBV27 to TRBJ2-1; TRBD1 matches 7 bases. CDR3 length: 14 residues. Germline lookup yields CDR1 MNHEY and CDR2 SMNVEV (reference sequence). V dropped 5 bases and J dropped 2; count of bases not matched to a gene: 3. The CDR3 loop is CASSRQGPYNEQFF. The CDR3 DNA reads TGTGCCAGCAGTCGACAGGGCCCCTACAATGAGCAGTTCTTC.

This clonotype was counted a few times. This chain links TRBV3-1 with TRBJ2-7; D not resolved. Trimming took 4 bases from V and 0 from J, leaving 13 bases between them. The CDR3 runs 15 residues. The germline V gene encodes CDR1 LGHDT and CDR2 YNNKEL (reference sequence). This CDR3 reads CASSPGGPVSYEQYF. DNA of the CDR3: TGTGCCAGCAGCCCTGGCGGACCGGTCTCCTACGAGCAGTACTTC.

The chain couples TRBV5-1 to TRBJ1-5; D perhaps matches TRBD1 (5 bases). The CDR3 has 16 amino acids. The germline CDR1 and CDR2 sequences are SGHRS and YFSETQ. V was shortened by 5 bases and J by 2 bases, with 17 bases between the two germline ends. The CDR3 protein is CASRSGPPNGNQPQHF. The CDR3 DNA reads TGCGCCAGCAGGTCGGGGCCCCCCAACGGCAATCAGCCCCAGCATTTT.